The sequence of this T cell receptor (beta chain) was determined in a study of metastatic and nonmetastatic thyroid tumors. All patients were untreated before thyroid surgery. TCRdb reprocessed the PCR reads via MiXCR. The sample lists roughly 5,000 clones, approximately 27% occurring once. This clone appeared a few times. The sequence came from a female donor with papillary thyroid cancer or a benign thyroid nodule (not recorded which). Some clones in this sample may be carry-over from other donors' samples. The sequenced material came from adjacent normal tissue.

The CDR3 DNA sequence: TGTGCCAGCAGTTACTCGATCCGGGAGGGTGAGCAGTTCTTC. It yields the protein CASSYSIREGEQFF. The chain has TRBV6-5 and TRBJ2-1, with 8 bases that match TRBD2. V shed 0 bases and J 9 bases; nucleotides not matched to a gene: 4. The length of the CDR3 is 14 residues. Germline lookup yields CDR1 MNHEY and CDR2 SVGAGI.